These 29 T cell receptor beta chains came from one sample sequenced in a study of blood T cells in healthy people across ages. Then a second PCR, running about 6 to 11 cycles, was carried out with a sample-barcoded 5' primer and a J-beta primer mix. TCRdb re-called the 5' RACE reads through MiXCR, storing one row per CDR3 protein. The sample lists about 730,000 distinct CDR3 sequences, roughly 44% occurring once. Input material: blood. These receptors all stem from a woman aged 55 to 70 in good health.

Details on this clonotype: A much larger clone lies one base from this, so it may be a read error. The chain carries TRBV7-2 and TRBJ2-7; the D gene is possibly TRBD2 (5 bases). Germline loops: CDR1 SGHTA, CDR2 FQGNSA. The V and J ends lost 0 bases and 3 bases respectively, with 15 bases between them. The CDR3 sequence is 16 residues long. The DNA of the CDR3 is TGTGCCAGCAGCTTAGCCGTGGCGGGTGTGCACTACGAGCAGTACTTC. This gives the protein CASSLAVAGVHYEQYF.

This clonotype was counted a single time. V gene TRBV20-1 combines with J gene TRBJ2-5; D remains unclear. The CDR3 is 11 amino acids. V was cut by 3 bases and J by 11 bases, with 13 bases left in between. In germline, CDR1 is DFQATT, CDR2 SNEGSKA (reference sequence). CDR3 DNA sequence: TGCAGTGCTAGCCCCGGAAATGAGCAGTACTTC. It codes for CSASPGNEQYF.

This chain uses TRBV11-2 with TRBJ2-3; no clear D gene. The CDR3 spans 14 residues. Deletions cut 3 bases from V and 6 bases from J, with 13 bases between. CDR1 and CDR2 (germline): SGHAT, FQNNGV. The CDR3 DNA follows: TGTGCCAGCAGCTTTCGGGCTTACTCGGATACGCAGTATTTT. Amino acid sequence: CASSFRAYSDTQYF. Using reference TRBV11-2 and TRBJ2-3 for the parts outside the CDR3, the full variable domain is EAGVAQSPRYKIIEKRQSVAFWCNPISGHATLYWYQQILGQGPKLLIQFQNNGVVDDSQLPKDRFSAERLKGVDSTLKIQPAKLEDSAVYLCASSFRAYSDTQYFGPGTRLTVL.

This clonotype was seen only a few times. The chain's CDR3 is CASSLESYGYTF. The CDR3 DNA reads TGTGCCAGCAGCTTAGAATCCTATGGCTACACCTTC. The chain carries TRBV7-9 and TRBJ1-2; no clear D gene. The CDR3 runs to 12 residues. CDR1 and CDR2 (germline): SEHNR, FQNEAQ (reference sequence). The V and J ends lost 1 base and 4 bases respectively, with 4 bases between them.

This clonotype was detected only a few times. The chain recombines TRBV20-1 with TRBJ1-6; perhaps TRBD1 as D (6 bases). Germline V CDR1 and CDR2: DFQATT, SNEGSKA (reference sequence). V lost 0 bases to trimming and J lost 10 bases, with 22 bases between them. The CDR3 is 17 amino acids. The CDR3 DNA is TGCAGTGCTAGAGACCCCCGGGAGGGGGGCTACGGGTCACCCCTCCACTTT. It yields the protein CSARDPREGGYGSPLHF.

The chain has TRBV28 and TRBJ1-2; perhaps TRBD1 as D (6 bases). Germline V lookup: CDR1 MDHEN, CDR2 SYDVKM. V was cut by 5 bases and J by 2 bases, with 12 bases left in between. CDR3 length equals 14 residues. CDR3 nucleotide sequence: TGTGCCAGCAGTCCGTCGGACAGAAACTATGGCTACACCTTC. Residues: CASSPSDRNYGYTF.

This clonotype was detected a few times. The gene calls are TRBV2 and TRBJ2-2; D ambiguous. V lost 3 bases and J 1 base, leaving 3 bases between the germline ends. CDR3 length equals 13 residues. Germline V gene lookup returns CDR1 SNHLY and CDR2 FYNNEI. CDR3 in amino acids: CASSDQNTGELFF. The CDR3, as DNA: TGTGCCAGCAGTGATCAGAACACCGGGGAGCTGTTTTTT.

The chain links TRBV27 to TRBJ2-4; D uncertain. V was shortened by 1 base and J by 3 bases, with 10 bases between the two germline ends. Germline CDR1 reads MNHEY; CDR2 reads SMNVEV (reference sequence). This CDR3 is built from 15 residues. CDR3 region: CASSLFGDGKNIQYF. DNA of the CDR3: TGTGCCAGCAGTTTATTTGGCGATGGCAAAAACATTCAGTACTTC.

In its sample, this clonotype was seen a few times. The J gene is TRBJ1-1, the V gene TRBV20-1; 8 bases agree with TRBD1. Germline CDR1 is DFQATT and CDR2 is SNEGSKA (reference sequence). The V and J ends lost 4 bases and 3 bases, in that order; junction bases with no gene match: 4. The CDR3 covers 13 residues. CDR3 residues: CSATLDRDTEAFF. The DNA of the CDR3 is TGCAGTGCTACCCTGGACAGGGACACTGAAGCTTTCTTT.

The chain has TRBV6-5 and TRBJ2-2; perhaps TRBD1 as D (5 bases). V lost 6 bases and J lost 2, with 7 bases in between. This CDR3 has 13 amino acids. CDR1 and CDR2 (germline): MNHEY, SVGAGI. The CDR3, as DNA: TGTGCCAGCAGACAGGTTAACACCGGGGAGCTGTTTTTT. Its protein is CASRQVNTGELFF.

A remark on this clonotype: At one end the junction does not follow the germline gene, possibly because of a read error. The chain joins TRBV29-1 to TRBJ2-7; D call uncertain. The J call is uncertain, as TRBJ2-4 better fits the DNA end. The germline V gene encodes CDR1 SQVTM and CDR2 ANQGSEA. The CDR3 is 15 amino acids. The CDR3: CGVVTREGAKNIQYF. In DNA, the CDR3 is TGCGGCGTTGTTACCCGTGAAGGGGCCAAAAACATTCAGTACTTC.

The chain employs TRBV5-1 and TRBJ2-7; unclear D gene. CDR3 length: 14 residues. CDR1 is SGHRS, CDR2 YFSETQ, per germline. V gave up 4 bases and J gave up 3 bases, with 14 bases separating them. CDR3 sequence reads: CASSPPTAFYEQYF. CDR3 DNA: TGCGCCAGCAGCCCCCCCACAGCGTTCTACGAGCAGTACTTC.

This clonotype showed up many times. The V and J genes are TRBV7-9 and TRBJ2-5; TRBD1 might be the D (6 bases). From germline, CDR1 is SEHNR and CDR2 FQNEAQ (reference sequence). This CDR3 spans 13 amino acids. Trimming took off 3 bases at V and 4 bases at J, with 9 bases between the two ends. In DNA, the CDR3 is TGTGCCAGCAGCTTCACAGGGACAGAGACCCAGTACTTC. This translates into CASSFTGTETQYF.

The genes are TRBV1 and TRBJ2-5. TRBV1 is reported as a pseudogene. The CDR3 is 15 amino acids. The CDR3, as DNA: TGCACCAGCAGCCAAGATCTGGGGCTCCGGTCGACCCAGTACTTC. Translation: CTSSQDLGLRSTQYF.

This clonotype was seen ten or more times. The chain links TRBV9 to TRBJ2-7; D not resolved. CDR1 and CDR2 (germline): SGDLS, YYNGEE. The CDR3 contains 12 residues. With 0 bases removed from V and 3 bases from J, the gap between germline ends came to 4 bases. The CDR3 bases are TGTGCCAGCAGCGTAGACAACTACGAGCAGTACTTC. Protein product: CASSVDNYEQYF.

This clonotype was seen a handful of times. An end of the junction does not agree with germline; a read error may underlie this. DNA of the CDR3: TGCGCCAGCAGCCCGGGACTAGCAGGCCCCCTGGGAGAGACTCAGTACTTC. As protein: CASSPGLAGPLGETQYF. This chain uses TRBV5-1 with TRBJ2-5, with 9 bases matching TRBD2. The CDR3 length is 17 residues. Germline V gene lookup returns CDR1 SGHRS and CDR2 YFSETQ.

The rearrangement links TRBV29-1 to TRBJ2-5, with 7 bases lining up with TRBD2. Germline V gives CDR1 SQVTM, CDR2 ANQGSEA. The CDR3 is 13 residues long. V shed 7 bases and J 6 bases; nucleotides not matched to a gene: 11. The CDR3 DNA follows: TGCAGCGGGGGGGGGTTTGGAACCCAGACCCAGTACTTC. It encodes CSGGGFGTQTQYF.

The chain uses TRBV11-2 and TRBJ1-2, with D hard to call. Germline V gives CDR1 SGHAT, CDR2 FQNNGV. The CDR3 covers 17 residues. V was shortened by 5 bases and J by 3 bases, with 22 bases between the two germline ends. CDR3 loop: CASSRADALDLYYGYTF. CDR3 DNA sequence: TGTGCCAGCAGCCGAGCAGATGCCTTGGACCTGTACTATGGCTACACCTTC.

As for this clonotype: A much larger clone sits a single nucleotide away, making a read error possible. This chain joins TRBV29-1 and TRBJ2-4, with D perhaps TRBD1 or TRBD2 (5 bases each). V was trimmed by 4 bases and J by 13 bases, leaving 14 bases between them. The CDR3 contains 11 residues. Germline V gene lookup returns CDR1 SQVTM and CDR2 ANQGSEA. The CDR3 bases are TGCAGCGTTGGGGGAGACAGAGAGCAGTACTTC. Residues: CSVGGDREQYF.

This sequence joins TRBV6-2 or TRBV6-3 and TRBJ2-1, with 8 bases matching TRBD1. The V and J ends lost 5 bases and 13 bases, in that order; junction bases with no gene match: 19. The CDR3 length is 16 residues. CDR1 MNHEY and CDR2 SVGEGT come from the germline V gene. This chain's CDR3 is CASSDRGLRPQETQFF. CDR3 DNA: TGTGCCAGCAGTGACAGGGGACTCCGCCCCCAAGAGACCCAGTTCTTC.

This clonotype was counted ten times or more. The J gene is TRBJ2-5, the V gene TRBV7-2, with 8 bases identical to TRBD2. The CDR3 extends over 16 amino acids. With 1 base clipped from V and 1 base from J, the junction kept 5 bases outside the gene matches. Germline V gene lookup returns CDR1 SGHTA and CDR2 FQGNSA. This chain's CDR3 is CASSLGPGGTQETQYF. CDR3 DNA sequence: TGTGCCAGCAGCTTAGGGCCGGGAGGGACCCAAGAGACCCAGTACTTC.

This clonotype was picked up a small number of times. The V gene is TRBV4-2, the J gene TRBJ2-1, with TRBD2 identical over 7 bases. Germline lookup yields CDR1 LGHNA and CDR2 YNFKEQ. Trimming removed 0 bases from V and 0 bases from J; junction bases left unmatched: 11. This CDR3 contains 19 residues. The CDR3 region is CASSQDRPSGSSSYNEQFF. CDR3 DNA sequence: TGTGCCAGCAGCCAAGATAGGCCTAGCGGAAGTAGCTCCTACAATGAGCAGTTCTTC.

Comments on this clonotype: A much larger clonotype is one base distant, so this may be a read error. This rearrangement joins TRBV27 to TRBJ2-4; 10 positions agree with TRBD1. The assigned J gene may be wrong: the sequence end matches TRBJ2-7 better. CDR1 and CDR2 from the germline V gene are MNHEY and SMNVEV (reference sequence). The length of the CDR3 is 14 residues. CDR3 sequence: CAGREGQGLYEQYF. The CDR3, as DNA: TGTGCCGGCAGGGAGGGACAGGGGCTCTACGAGCAGTACTTC.

This clonotype came up a few times. The genes are TRBV7-2 and TRBJ1-1; D may be TRBD1 (5 bases). V lost 5 bases to trimming and J lost 1 base, with 11 bases between them. The CDR3 contains 14 residues. CDR1 and CDR2 (germline): SGHTA, FQGNSA. Here the CDR3 DNA reads TGTGCCAGCAGCGCCCAACAGGCGAACACTGAAGCTTTCTTT. This gives the protein CASSAQQANTEAFF.

Ten or more counts support this clonotype. V usage is TRBV29-1 and J usage is TRBJ1-5, with D hard to call. This CDR3 region has 13 residues. From germline, CDR1 is SQVTM and CDR2 ANQGSEA. V was pared by 6 bases and J by 5 bases, with 14 bases between. The CDR3 sequence: CSVQPTTDQPQHF. CDR3 bases: TGCAGCGTGCAGCCTACCACTGATCAGCCCCAGCATTTT.

This clonotype appeared once. The junction differs from germline at one of its ends, possibly a read error. The chain employs TRBV10-3 and TRBJ1-1; a possible D gene is TRBD1 (5 bases). Germline CDR1 and CDR2: ENHRY and SYGVKD. This CDR3 is 11 amino acids long. CDR3 in amino acids: CVISEGIEAFF. In DNA, the CDR3 is TGTGTCATCAGTGAGGGGATTGAAGCTTTCTTT.

V gene TRBV7-9 combines with J gene TRBJ2-3; 8 nucleotides agree with TRBD1. This CDR3 is 16 amino acids long. V was pared by 4 bases and J by 2 bases, with 8 bases of the junction left unmatched. Per the germline V gene, CDR1 is SEHNR and CDR2 is FQNEAQ (reference sequence). The CDR3 DNA is TGTGCCAGCAGCTCTAGGACAGGGCCTTTCACAGATACGCAGTATTTT. Translating gives CASSSRTGPFTDTQYF.

J is TRBJ1-1 and V is TRBV14; D is uncertain. This CDR3 region has 11 residues. V was clipped by 6 bases and J by 7 bases, with 9 bases between them. Germline lookup yields CDR1 SGHDN and CDR2 FVKESK. CDR3 sequence reads: CASSDLNEAFF. The CDR3 region has the DNA TGTGCCAGCAGTGATTTAAATGAAGCTTTCTTT.

This clonotype was detected a few times. The J gene is TRBJ2-7, the V gene TRBV6-2 or TRBV6-3; 12 bases match TRBD2. Germline CDR1 is MNHEY and CDR2 is SVGEGT. The ends lost 10 bases at V and 0 bases at J; junction bases unmatched: 13. This CDR3 is 17 amino acids long. CDR3 region: CATTPLAGGGSSYEQYF. The CDR3 region has the DNA TGTGCCACCACGCCACTAGCGGGAGGCGGGAGCTCCTACGAGCAGTACTTC.